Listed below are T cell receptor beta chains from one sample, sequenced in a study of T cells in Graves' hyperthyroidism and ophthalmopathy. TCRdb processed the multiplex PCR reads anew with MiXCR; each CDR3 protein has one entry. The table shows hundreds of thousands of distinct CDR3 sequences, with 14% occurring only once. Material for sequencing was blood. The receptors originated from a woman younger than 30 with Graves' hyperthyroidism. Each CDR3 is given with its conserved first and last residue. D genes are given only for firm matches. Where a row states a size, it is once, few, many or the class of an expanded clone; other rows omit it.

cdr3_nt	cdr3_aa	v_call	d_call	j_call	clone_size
TGTGCCAGCAGCTTAGGAGCGATAGCGGGAGTGGATACGCAGTATTTT	CASSLGAIAGVDTQYF	TRBV7-3	TRBD2	TRBJ2-3	many
TGTGCCAGTAGTCCTATCCCGGGACAGGGGGAAATGAACACTGAAGCTTTCTTT	CASSPIPGQGEMNTEAFF	TRBV19	TRBD1	TRBJ1-1	-
TGTGCCAGCAGCCAAGGCCGCTCCTACGAGCAGTACTTC	CASSQGRSYEQYF	TRBV3-1	-	TRBJ2-7	many
TGTGCCTGGAGTGTAGCTTTTCTAGCGGGAGGGGAGGAACGGGAGACCCAGTACTTC	CAWSVAFLAGGEERETQYF	TRBV30	TRBD2	TRBJ2-5	-
TGTGCCAGCGGATCCGGATCCAAGGAGACCCAGTACTTC	CASGSGSKETQYF	TRBV6-1	-	TRBJ2-5	few
TGTGCCACCAGTGATCCCCCGGGACTAGCGGGTATGCAAGAGACCCAGTACTTC	CATSDPPGLAGMQETQYF	TRBV24-1	TRBD2	TRBJ2-5	many
TGTGCCAGCAGTTACTCCGGGCCCGGGGGCAATCAGCCCCAGCATTTT	CASSYSGPGGNQPQHF	TRBV6-6	-	TRBJ1-5	few
TGTGCCAGCACCCTAAGGGGCGGTGATTATAATTCACCCCTCCACTTT	CASTLRGGDYNSPLHF	TRBV27	-	TRBJ1-6	few
TGCAATCCTCAATGGACTGGCACAGATACGCAGTATTTT	CNPQWTGTDTQYF	TRBV20-1	-	TRBJ2-3	few
TGTGCCAGCAGGGCTGATGGGGAGCTGTTTTTT	CASRADGELFF	TRBV12-3/TRBV12-4	-	TRBJ2-2	-
TGTACCAGCAGCCGGGGGGGGGGAGGGTGGTACGATGAGCAGTTCTTC	CTSSRGGGGWYDEQFF	TRBV11-2	TRBD2	TRBJ2-1	-
TGCAGCGTTGTTGCGAGGTGGAGGGGTGGGGAGACCCAGTACTTC	CSVVARWRGGETQYF	TRBV29-1	-	TRBJ2-5	-